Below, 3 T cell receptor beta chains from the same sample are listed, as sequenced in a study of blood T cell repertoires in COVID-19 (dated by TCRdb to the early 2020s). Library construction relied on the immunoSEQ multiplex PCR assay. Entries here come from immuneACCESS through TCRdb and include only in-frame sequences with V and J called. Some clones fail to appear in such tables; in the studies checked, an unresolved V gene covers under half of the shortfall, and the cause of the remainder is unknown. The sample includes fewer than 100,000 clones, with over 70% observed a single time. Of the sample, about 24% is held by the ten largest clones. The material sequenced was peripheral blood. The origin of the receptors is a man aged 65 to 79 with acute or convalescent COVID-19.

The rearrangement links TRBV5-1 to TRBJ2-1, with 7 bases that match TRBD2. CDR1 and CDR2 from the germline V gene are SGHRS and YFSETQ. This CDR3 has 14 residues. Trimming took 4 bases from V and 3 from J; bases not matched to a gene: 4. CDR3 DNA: TGCGCCAGCAGCATAGGGACTAACTACAATGAGCAGTTCTTC. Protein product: CASSIGTNYNEQFF.

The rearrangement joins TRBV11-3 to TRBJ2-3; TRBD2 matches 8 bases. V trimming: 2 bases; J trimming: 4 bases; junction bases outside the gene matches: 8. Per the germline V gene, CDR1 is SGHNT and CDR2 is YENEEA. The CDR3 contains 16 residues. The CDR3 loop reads CASSLSGAGGPDTQYF. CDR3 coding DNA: TGTGCCAGCAGCTTAAGCGGGGCGGGAGGCCCAGATACGCAGTATTTT.

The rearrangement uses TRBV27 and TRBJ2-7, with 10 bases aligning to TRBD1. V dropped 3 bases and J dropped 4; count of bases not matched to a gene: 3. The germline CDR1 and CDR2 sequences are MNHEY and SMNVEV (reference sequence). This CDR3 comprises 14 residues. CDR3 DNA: TGTGCCAGCAGTTTGCGACAGGGGGCTTACGAGCAGTACTTC. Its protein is CASSLRQGAYEQYF.